This entry describes one T cell receptor (beta chain). An end of the junction differs from the germline gene, which may be a read error. The tissue used was unsorted bulk material of about 19-34 mg. RNA and DNA were co-extracted from it with the AllPrep DNA/RNA mini kit. The CDR3 has 13 residues. Germline-derived CDR1 and CDR2 are MNHNY and SVGAGI (reference sequence). The source of the sample is a study of tumor-infiltrating lymphocytes in primary liver carcinoma. Making TCR beta cDNA involved 400 to 600 ng total RNA and a constant-region primer. Slightly modified ARM-PCR, run as three nested multiplex PCR rounds, produced the TCR beta libraries. TRBV1-TRBV30 forward primers paired with a C-beta reverse primer were used in the first two PCR rounds, which ran roughly 9 cycles each. TCRdb re-called the multiplex PCR reads through MiXCR, storing one row per CDR3 protein. In the table there are 55,000 to 70,000 distinct CDR3 sequences, 70% to 85% of which are singletons.

V usage is TRBV6-6 and J usage is TRBJ2-7; D is perhaps TRBD1 (5 bases). The sample was liver tumor tissue from sampling region 2. Subset in this sample: tumor region T2, inferior pole. This receptor was obtained from a man aged 35 to 55 with primary liver carcinoma and hepatitis B virus infection. CDR3 region: CASSYSDMVEQYF. The CDR3 nucleotides are TGCGCCAGCAGTTACTCGGACATGGTCGAGCAGTACTTC.